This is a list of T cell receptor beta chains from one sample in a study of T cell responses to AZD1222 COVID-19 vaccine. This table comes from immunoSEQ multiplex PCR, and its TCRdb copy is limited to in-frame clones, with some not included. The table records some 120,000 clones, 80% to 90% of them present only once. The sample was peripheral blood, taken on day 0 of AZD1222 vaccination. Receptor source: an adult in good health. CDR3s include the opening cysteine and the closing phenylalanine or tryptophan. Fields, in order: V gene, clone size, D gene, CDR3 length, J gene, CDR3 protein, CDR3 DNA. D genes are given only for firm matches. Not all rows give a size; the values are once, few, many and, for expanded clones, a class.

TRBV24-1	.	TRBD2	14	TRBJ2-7	CATQEAGGYYEQYF	TGTGCCACCCAGGAGGCGGGAGGTTACTACGAGCAGTACTTC
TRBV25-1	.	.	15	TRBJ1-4	CASSEEPQHNEKLFF	TGTGCCAGCAGTGAAGAACCCCAGCATAATGAAAAACTGTTTTTT
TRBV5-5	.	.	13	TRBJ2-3	CASSLRAPDTQYF	TGTGCCAGCAGCTTGAGGGCTCCAGATACGCAGTATTTT
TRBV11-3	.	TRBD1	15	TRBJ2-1	CASSSGQGLINEQFF	TGTGCCAGCAGCTCCGGACAGGGACTCATCAATGAGCAGTTCTTC
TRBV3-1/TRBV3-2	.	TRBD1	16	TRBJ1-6	CASSHTRQGSYSPLHF	TGTGCCAGCAGCCATACGAGACAGGGCAGCTATTCACCCCTCCACTTT
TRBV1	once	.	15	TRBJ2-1	CTRGLAGGSYNEQFF	TGCACCAGGGGACTAGCGGGAGGCTCCTACAATGAGCAGTTCTTC
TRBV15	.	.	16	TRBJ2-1	CATSRDRGPPIDEQFF	TGTGCCACCAGCAGAGATAGGGGACCCCCGATTGATGAGCAGTTCTTC
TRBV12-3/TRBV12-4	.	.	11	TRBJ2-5	CASGAGETQYF	TGTGCCAGCGGGGCCGGAGAGACCCAGTACTTC
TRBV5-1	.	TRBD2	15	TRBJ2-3	CASSLGLARTDTQYF	TGCGCCAGCAGCTTGGGACTAGCCCGCACAGATACGCAGTATTTT
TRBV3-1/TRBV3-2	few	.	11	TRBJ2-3	CASSLTDTQYF	TGTGCCAGCAGCCTCACAGATACGCAGTATTTT
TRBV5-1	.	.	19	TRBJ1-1	CASSLRYLRPGNKNTEAFF	TGCGCCAGCAGCTTGCGATATCTTAGACCGGGGAATAAGAACACTGAAGCTTTCTTT
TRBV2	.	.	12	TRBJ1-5	CASSPEGQPQHF	TGTGCCAGCAGCCCCGAGGGTCAGCCCCAGCATTTT
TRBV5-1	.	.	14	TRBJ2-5	CASSLGGPGKTQYF	TGCGCCAGCAGCTTGGGGGGGCCTGGGAAGACCCAGTACTTC
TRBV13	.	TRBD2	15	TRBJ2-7	CASSLYLAGDNEQYF	TGTGCCAGCAGCTTATACCTAGCGGGAGACAACGAGCAGTACTTC
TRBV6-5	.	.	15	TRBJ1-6	CASSYSGISNSPLHF	TGTGCCAGCAGTTACTCAGGGATAAGTAATTCACCCCTCCACTTT
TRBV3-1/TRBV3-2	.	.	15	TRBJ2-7	CASSKGTWGSYEQYF	TGTGCCAGCAGCAAGGGGACATGGGGCTCCTACGAGCAGTACTTC
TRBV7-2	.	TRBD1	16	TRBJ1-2	CASSLRGTGGNYGYTF	TGTGCCAGCAGCTTAAGGGGGACAGGGGGAAACTATGGCTACACCTTC
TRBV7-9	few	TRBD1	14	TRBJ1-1	CASSLDRGLSEAFF	TGTGCCAGCAGCCTGGACAGGGGGCTATCTGAAGCTTTCTTT
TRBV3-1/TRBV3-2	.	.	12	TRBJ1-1	CASSQLSGQAFF	TGTGCCAGCAGCCAGCTGTCCGGGCAAGCTTTCTTT
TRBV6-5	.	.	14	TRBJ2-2	CAAHNRPNTGELFF	TGTGCCGCTCACAACAGGCCGAACACCGGGGAGCTGTTTTTT
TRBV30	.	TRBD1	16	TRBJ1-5	CAWSVPTGPSVQPQHF	TGTGCCTGGAGTGTACCGACAGGGCCTAGTGTCCAGCCCCAGCATTTT
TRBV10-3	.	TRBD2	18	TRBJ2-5	CAISESGFLLAGEETQYF	TGTGCCATCAGTGAGTCGGGCTTCCTCCTAGCGGGAGAAGAGACCCAGTACTTC
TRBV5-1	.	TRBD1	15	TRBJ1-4	CASSPQGATNEKLFF	TGCGCCAGCAGCCCTCAGGGGGCAACTAATGAAAAACTGTTTTTT
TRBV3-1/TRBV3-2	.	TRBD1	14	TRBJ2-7	CASSQGDSSYEQYF	TGTGCCAGCAGCCAAGGGGACAGCTCCTACGAGCAGTACTTC
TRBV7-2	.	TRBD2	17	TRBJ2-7	CASSSGILAGLSYEQYF	TGTGCCAGCAGCTCAGGGATACTAGCGGGACTCTCCTACGAGCAGTACTTC
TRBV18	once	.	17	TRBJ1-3	CASSPQAGPFSGNTIYF	TGTGCCAGCTCACCACAGGCAGGGCCCTTCTCTGGAAACACCATATATTTT
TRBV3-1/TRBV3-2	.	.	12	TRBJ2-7	CASSLSGTGKYF	TGTGCCAGCAGCCTTAGCGGGACAGGAAAGTACTTC
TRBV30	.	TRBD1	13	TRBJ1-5	CAWNRGRGQPQHF	TGTGCCTGGAACAGGGGTAGGGGCCAGCCCCAGCATTTT
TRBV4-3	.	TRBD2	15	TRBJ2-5	CASSPGLAGGETQYF	TGCGCCAGCAGCCCGGGACTAGCGGGAGGAGAGACCCAGTACTTC
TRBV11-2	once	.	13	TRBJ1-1	CASSLERNTEAFF	TGTGCCAGCAGCTTAGAACGTAACACTGAAGCTTTCTTT
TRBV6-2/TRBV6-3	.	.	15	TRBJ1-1	CASSYSDRGSGEAFF	TGTGCCAGCAGTTACTCCGATAGGGGCTCCGGTGAAGCTTTCTTT
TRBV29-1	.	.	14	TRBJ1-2	CSVRGVHTNYGYTF	TGCAGCGTCCGTGGGGTCCATACTAACTATGGCTACACCTTC
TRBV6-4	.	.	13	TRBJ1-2	CASSEEGPEGYTF	TGTGCCAGCAGTGAGGAGGGGCCGGAAGGCTACACCTTC
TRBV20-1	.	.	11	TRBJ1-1	CIATGGTEAFF	TGCATAGCGACAGGTGGCACTGAAGCTTTCTTT
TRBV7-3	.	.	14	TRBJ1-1	CASSLRAMNTEAFF	TGTGCCAGCAGCTTAAGAGCCATGAACACTGAAGCTTTCTTT
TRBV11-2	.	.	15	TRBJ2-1	CASSLLPGAYNEQFF	TGTGCCAGCAGCTTACTCCCGGGGGCCTACAATGAGCAGTTCTTC
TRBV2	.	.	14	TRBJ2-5	CASNTPTVKETQYF	TGTGCCAGCAATACTCCTACAGTGAAAGAGACCCAGTACTTC
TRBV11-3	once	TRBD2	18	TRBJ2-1	CASSPRRRGGAGGNEQFF	TGTGCCAGCAGCCCCAGGAGACGCGGGGGGGCCGGGGGGAATGAGCAGTTCTTC
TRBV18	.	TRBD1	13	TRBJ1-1	CASSYKGAGEAFF	TGTGCCAGCTCATACAAGGGGGCAGGTGAAGCTTTCTTT
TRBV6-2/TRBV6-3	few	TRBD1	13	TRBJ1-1	CASSQRQGAEAFF	TGTGCCAGCAGTCAAAGACAGGGCGCTGAAGCTTTCTTT
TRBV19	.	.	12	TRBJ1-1	CASTDHNTEAFF	TGTGCCAGTACGGACCACAACACTGAAGCTTTCTTT
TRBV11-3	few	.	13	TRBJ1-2	CASSFGGIYGYTF	TGTGCCAGCAGCTTTGGGGGTATCTATGGCTACACCTTC
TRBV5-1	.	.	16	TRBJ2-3	CASSSERTRRTDTQYF	TGCGCCAGCAGCTCCGAGCGGACTCGGCGCACAGATACGCAGTATTTT
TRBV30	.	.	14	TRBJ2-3	CAWSVYGIGDTQYF	TGTGCCTGGAGTGTTTATGGGATTGGAGATACGCAGTATTTT
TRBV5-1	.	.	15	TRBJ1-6	CASSSGWRNNSPLHF	TGCGCCAGCAGCTCCGGATGGCGGAATAATTCACCCCTCCACTTT
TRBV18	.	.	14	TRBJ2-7	CASSPDRDFYEQYF	TGTGCCAGCTCACCCGACAGGGACTTCTACGAGCAGTACTTC
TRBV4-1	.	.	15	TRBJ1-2	CASSPPGPTGYGYTF	TGCGCCAGCAGCCCCCCCGGCCCCACGGGGTATGGCTACACCTTC
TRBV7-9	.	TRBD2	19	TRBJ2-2	CASSDQPVTGTSATGELFF	TGTGCCAGCAGCGACCAACCCGTCACCGGGACTAGCGCCACCGGGGAGCTGTTTTTT
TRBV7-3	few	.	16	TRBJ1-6	CASSLTSGFRNSPLHF	TGTGCCAGCAGCTTAACGTCGGGGTTTCGGAATTCACCCCTCCACTTT
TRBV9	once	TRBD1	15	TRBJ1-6	CASTGGSSYNSPLHF	TGTGCCAGCACAGGGGGCAGCAGCTATAATTCACCCCTCCACTTT
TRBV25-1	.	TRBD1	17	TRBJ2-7	CASSESPGQGHKYEQYF	TGTGCCAGCAGTGAATCTCCGGGACAGGGTCATAAGTACGAGCAGTACTTC
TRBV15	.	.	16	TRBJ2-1	CATSRGAGDENNEQFF	TGTGCCACCAGCAGAGGGGCCGGGGACGAAAACAATGAGCAGTTCTTC
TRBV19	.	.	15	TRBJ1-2	CASLKDGGLNYGYTF	TGTGCCAGTTTAAAGGACGGGGGCCTAAACTATGGCTACACCTTC
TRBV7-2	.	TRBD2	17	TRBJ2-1	CASSLAGTSGPLNEQFF	TGTGCCAGCAGCTTAGCCGGGACTAGCGGACCCCTAAATGAGCAGTTCTTC
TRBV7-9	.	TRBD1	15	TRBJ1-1	CASSPTDRVAAEAFF	TGTGCCAGCAGCCCTACGGACAGGGTTGCCGCTGAAGCTTTCTTT
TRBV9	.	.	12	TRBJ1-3	CASSVVDQKIYF	TGTGCCAGCAGCGTAGTTGATCAGAAGATATATTTT
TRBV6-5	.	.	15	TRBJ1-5	CASSYRGPKDQPQHF	TGTGCCAGCAGTTACAGGGGTCCTAAGGATCAGCCCCAGCATTTT
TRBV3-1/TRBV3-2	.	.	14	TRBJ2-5	CASSRGGYQETQYF	TGTGCCAGCAGCCGGGGCGGGTACCAAGAGACCCAGTACTTC
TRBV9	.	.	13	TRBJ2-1	CASSPRTGREQFF	TGTGCCAGCAGCCCACGGACCGGGCGGGAGCAGTTCTTC